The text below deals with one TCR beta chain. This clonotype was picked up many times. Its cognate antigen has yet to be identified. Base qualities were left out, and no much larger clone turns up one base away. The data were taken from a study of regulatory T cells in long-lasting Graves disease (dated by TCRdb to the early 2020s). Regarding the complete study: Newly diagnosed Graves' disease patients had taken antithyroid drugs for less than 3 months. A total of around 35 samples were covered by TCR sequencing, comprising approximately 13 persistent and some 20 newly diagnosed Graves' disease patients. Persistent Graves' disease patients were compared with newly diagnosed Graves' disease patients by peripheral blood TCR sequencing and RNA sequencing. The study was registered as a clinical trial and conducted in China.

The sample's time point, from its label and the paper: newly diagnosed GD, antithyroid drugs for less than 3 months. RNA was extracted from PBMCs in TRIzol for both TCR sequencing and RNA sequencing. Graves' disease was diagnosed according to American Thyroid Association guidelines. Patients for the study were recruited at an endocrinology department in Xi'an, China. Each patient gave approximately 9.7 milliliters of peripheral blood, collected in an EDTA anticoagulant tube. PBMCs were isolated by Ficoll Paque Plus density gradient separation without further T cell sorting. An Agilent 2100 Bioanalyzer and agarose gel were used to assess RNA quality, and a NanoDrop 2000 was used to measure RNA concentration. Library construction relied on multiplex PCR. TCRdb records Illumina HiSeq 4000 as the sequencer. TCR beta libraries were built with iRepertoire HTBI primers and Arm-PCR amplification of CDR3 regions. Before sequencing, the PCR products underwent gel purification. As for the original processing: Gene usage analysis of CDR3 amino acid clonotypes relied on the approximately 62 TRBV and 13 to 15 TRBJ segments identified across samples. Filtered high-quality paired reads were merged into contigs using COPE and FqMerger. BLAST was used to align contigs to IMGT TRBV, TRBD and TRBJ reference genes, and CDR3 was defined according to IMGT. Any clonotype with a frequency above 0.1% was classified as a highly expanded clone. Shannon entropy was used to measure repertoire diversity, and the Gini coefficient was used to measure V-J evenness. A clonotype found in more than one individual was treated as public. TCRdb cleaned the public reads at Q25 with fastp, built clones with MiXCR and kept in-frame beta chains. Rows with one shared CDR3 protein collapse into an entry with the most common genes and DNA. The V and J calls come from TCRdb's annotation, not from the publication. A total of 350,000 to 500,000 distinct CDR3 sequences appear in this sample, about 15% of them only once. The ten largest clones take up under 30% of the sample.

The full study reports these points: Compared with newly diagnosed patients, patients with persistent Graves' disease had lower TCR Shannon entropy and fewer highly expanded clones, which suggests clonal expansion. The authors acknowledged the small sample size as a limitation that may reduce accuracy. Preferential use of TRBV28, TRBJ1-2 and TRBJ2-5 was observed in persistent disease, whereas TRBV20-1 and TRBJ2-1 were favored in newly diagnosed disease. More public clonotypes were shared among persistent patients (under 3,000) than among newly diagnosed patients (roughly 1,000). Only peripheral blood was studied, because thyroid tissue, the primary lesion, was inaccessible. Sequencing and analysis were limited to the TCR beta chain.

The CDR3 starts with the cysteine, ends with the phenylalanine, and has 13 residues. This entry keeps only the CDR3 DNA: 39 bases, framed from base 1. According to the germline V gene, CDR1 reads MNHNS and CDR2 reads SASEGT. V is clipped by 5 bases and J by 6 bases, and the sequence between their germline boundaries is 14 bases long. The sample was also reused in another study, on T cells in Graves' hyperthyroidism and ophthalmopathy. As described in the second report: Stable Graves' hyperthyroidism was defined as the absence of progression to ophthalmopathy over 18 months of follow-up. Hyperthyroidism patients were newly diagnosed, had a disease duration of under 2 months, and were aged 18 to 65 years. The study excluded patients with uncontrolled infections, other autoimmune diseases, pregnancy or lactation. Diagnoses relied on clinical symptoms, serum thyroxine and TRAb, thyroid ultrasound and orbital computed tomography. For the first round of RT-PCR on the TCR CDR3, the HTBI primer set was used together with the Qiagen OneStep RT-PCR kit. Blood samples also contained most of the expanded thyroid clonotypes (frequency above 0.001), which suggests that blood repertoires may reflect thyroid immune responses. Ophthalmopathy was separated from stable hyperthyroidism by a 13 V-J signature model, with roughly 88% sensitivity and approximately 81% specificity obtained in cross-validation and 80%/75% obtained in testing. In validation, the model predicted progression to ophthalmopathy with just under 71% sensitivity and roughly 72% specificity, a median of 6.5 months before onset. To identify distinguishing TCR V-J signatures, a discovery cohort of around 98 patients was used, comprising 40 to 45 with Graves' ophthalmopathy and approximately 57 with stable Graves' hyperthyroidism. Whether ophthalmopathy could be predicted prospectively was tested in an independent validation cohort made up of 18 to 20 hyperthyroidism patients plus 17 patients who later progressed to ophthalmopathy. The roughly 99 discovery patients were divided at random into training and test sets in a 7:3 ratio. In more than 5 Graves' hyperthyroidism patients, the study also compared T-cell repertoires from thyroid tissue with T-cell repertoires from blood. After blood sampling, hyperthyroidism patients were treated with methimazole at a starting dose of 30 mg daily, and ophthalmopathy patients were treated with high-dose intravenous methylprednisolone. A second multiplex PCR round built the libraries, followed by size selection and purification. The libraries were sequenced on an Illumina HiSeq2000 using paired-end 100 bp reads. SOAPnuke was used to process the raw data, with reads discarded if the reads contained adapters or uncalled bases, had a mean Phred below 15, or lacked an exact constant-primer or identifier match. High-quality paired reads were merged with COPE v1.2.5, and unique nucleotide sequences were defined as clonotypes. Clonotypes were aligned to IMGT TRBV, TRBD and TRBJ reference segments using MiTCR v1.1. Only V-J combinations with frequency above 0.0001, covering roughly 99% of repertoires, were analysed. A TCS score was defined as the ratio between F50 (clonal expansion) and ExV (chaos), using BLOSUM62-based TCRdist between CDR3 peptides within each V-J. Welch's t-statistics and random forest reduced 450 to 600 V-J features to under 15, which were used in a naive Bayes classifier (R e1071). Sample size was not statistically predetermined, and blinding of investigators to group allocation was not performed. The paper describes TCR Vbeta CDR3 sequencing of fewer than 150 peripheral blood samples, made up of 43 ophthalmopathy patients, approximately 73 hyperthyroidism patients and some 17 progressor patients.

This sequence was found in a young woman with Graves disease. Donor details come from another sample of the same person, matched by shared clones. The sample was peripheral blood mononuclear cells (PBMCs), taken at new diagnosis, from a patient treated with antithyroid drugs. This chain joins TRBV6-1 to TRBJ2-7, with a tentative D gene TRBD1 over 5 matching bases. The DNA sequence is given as TGTGCCAGCAGTCAAACAGGAACTATCGAGCAGTACTTC. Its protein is CASSQTGTIEQYF.